This passage covers 2 T cell receptor beta chains from one sample sequenced in a study of regulatory T cells in long-lasting Graves disease. Sequencing libraries for TCR beta were prepared with iRepertoire HTBI primers and Arm-PCR of CDR3 regions. Each CDR3 protein is one row after TCRdb ran MiXCR on the multiplex PCR reads. The data show roughly 500,000 distinct CDR3 sequences, about 12% seen once. Time point reported: newly diagnosed GD, antithyroid drugs for less than 3 months. The TCR library used RNA extracted from PBMCs. This same sample was also part of a study on T cells in Graves' hyperthyroidism and ophthalmopathy.

The sequencing here drew on peripheral blood mononuclear cells (PBMCs), taken at new diagnosis, from a patient treated with antithyroid drugs. The origin of the receptors is a young woman with Graves disease.

Worth noting for this clonotype: This sequence may be a read error, since a much larger clone differs from it by one base. The chain links TRBV11-2 to TRBJ2-1; no firm D call. The germline gives CDR1 SGHAT, CDR2 FQNNGV. This CDR3 region has 15 residues. V was clipped by 9 bases and J by 0 bases, with 15 bases between them. CDR3 in DNA: TGTGCCAGAAGCCTCATTATGGGCTCCTACAATGAGCAGTTCTTC. It translates to CARSLIMGSYNEQFF.

This clonotype was observed at least ten times. The chain links TRBV28 to TRBJ1-5, with no clear D. Trimming left V 3 bases short and J 0 bases short, with 9 bases between. The CDR3 is 15 residues long. The germline V gene encodes CDR1 MDHEN and CDR2 SYDVKM. The CDR3 nucleotides read TGTGCCAGCAGTTTCCGAAAGGTTAGCAATCAGCCCCAGCATTTT. Its protein product is CASSFRKVSNQPQHF.